This TCR beta chain was retrieved from a study of blood T cell repertoires in COVID-19. Whole-study context: Whether acute or convalescent, the COVID-19 samples came from the United States, Italy and Spain. T cells, B-cell-depleted T cells, or PBMCs provided the cDNA or gDNA that served as material.

Original processing notes: Nucleated cell counts were estimated from reference gene primer amplification. The assay was immunoSEQ multiplex PCR, and TCRdb's table has in-frame clones only and misses some. V, J and clone size reflect that table, while D and trimming were determined from the DNA. The sample has approximately 150,000 clones, 88% seen once. CDR1 and CDR2 from the germline V gene are GTSNPN and SVGIG (reference sequence). The CDR3 has 17 residues. The chain uses TRBV30 and TRBJ1-5, with TRBD1 as a possible D gene (5 bases). This receptor was taken from a man between 70 and 80 years old with active COVID-19. Source material: peripheral blood. The CDR3 loop reads CGGAGPLGLSINQPQHF. The CDR3 nucleotides read TGTGGCGGGGCGGGACCCCTCGGGTTGTCCATCAATCAGCCCCAGCATTTT.